Listed here are 19 T cell receptor beta chains from one sample, sequenced in a study of T-cell memory formation after mild COVID-19. TCRdb used MiXCR to reprocess the 5' RACE reads, holding one entry per CDR3 protein. The table lists 25,000 to 30,000 distinct CDR3 sequences, roughly an eighth of them singletons. Sequencing input: PBMCs or a T cell subset sorted from them (not recorded which). The source is an adult woman who had mild COVID-19 (a few samples of this study predate the infection). Cell type and time point are not known.

The table lists this clonotype with many counts. CDR3 nucleotide sequence: TGTGCCTGGAAAGAGAGGATGAACACTGAAGCTTTCTTT. Translating gives CAWKERMNTEAFF. J is TRBJ1-1 and V is TRBV30; no definite D call. V was shortened by 4 bases and J by 0 bases, with 9 bases between the two germline ends. The CDR3 extends over 13 amino acids. Germline V CDR1 and CDR2: GTSNPN, SVGIG (reference sequence).

This clonotype occurred many times. The CDR3 loop is CASSFRGARSGETQYF. Written as DNA, the CDR3 is TGTGCCAGCAGCTTCCGGGGGGCCAGGTCCGGGGAGACCCAGTACTTC. The V and J genes are TRBV3-1 and TRBJ2-5; possibly TRBD2 for D (7 bases). The germline V gene has CDR1 LGHDT and CDR2 YNNKEL (reference sequence). Trimming took off 5 bases at V and 5 bases at J, with 21 bases between the two ends. This CDR3 region has 16 residues.

This clonotype was observed at least ten times. The V and J genes are TRBV20-1 and TRBJ1-5; no firm D call. The germline gives CDR1 DFQATT, CDR2 SNEGSKA (reference sequence). The CDR3 spans 16 residues. V lost 1 base to trimming and J lost 5 bases, with 18 bases between them. The CDR3 bases are TGCAGTGCTAGAGGACCGGATAATCAACCTCATCAGCCCCAGCATTTT. Translation: CSARGPDNQPHQPQHF.

This clonotype occurred many times. The chain joins TRBV6-5 to TRBJ2-3; D is unresolved. The CDR3 sequence is 11 residues long. Germline CDR1 MNHEY, CDR2 SVGAGI. The V gene lost 6 bases and the J gene lost 5 bases, with 6 bases spanning the gap. CDR3 nucleotide sequence: TGTGCCAGCAGCCTCGGAGATACGCAGTATTTT. Its protein product is CASSLGDTQYF.

At least ten counts were recorded for this clonotype. CDR3 bases: TGTGCCAGCACCCAGACAGGGGGCAACGAGCAGTACTTC. Translated, it gives CASTQTGGNEQYF. V and J are TRBV6-6 and TRBJ2-7; 10 bases line up with TRBD1. J was trimmed by 5 bases and V by 7 bases; bases with no gene match: 5. The V gene's germline CDR1 is MNHNY and CDR2 SVGAGI (reference sequence). CDR3 length: 13 residues.

This clonotype showed up many times. The chain couples TRBV20-1 to TRBJ1-6; D might be TRBD1 (6 bases). Germline V gives CDR1 DFQATT, CDR2 SNEGSKA (reference sequence). The CDR3 has 14 residues. Trimming shortened V by 5 bases and J by 7 bases, and 15 bases separated the two germline ends. CDR3 bases: TGCAGTGCTGGGTCCCCGGGGGCGAATTCACCCCTCCACTTT. This sequence encodes CSAGSPGANSPLHF.

In its sample, this clonotype was seen many times. The genes are TRBV7-2 and TRBJ2-2; 9 bases align to TRBD2. Trimming at V came to 4 bases and at J to 7 bases, leaving 13 bases not matched to a gene. Germline V gene data show CDR1 as SGHTA and CDR2 as FQGNSA. This CDR3 has 17 amino acids. The CDR3 here is CASSSGALAGVDGELFF. CDR3 nucleotides: TGTGCCAGCAGCTCAGGGGCCTTAGCGGGAGTAGACGGGGAGCTGTTTTTT.

This clonotype was recorded at least ten times. The chain's CDR3 is CASSYPWLSRANTGELFF. In nucleotides, the CDR3 is TGTGCCAGCAGTTACCCTTGGCTTTCCCGGGCGAACACCGGGGAGCTGTTTTTT. The genes are TRBV6-2 or TRBV6-3 and TRBJ2-2; D is undetermined. This CDR3 is 18 amino acids long. V was pared by 2 bases and J by 0 bases, with 16 bases between. CDR1 and CDR2 (germline): MNHEY, SVGEGT.

In this sample, this clonotype turned up many times. The V and J genes are TRBV5-5 and TRBJ1-5; no definite D call. The CDR3 covers 15 residues. The ends were cut back, 0 bases at V and 3 bases at J, with 10 bases in the middle. Looked up from germline, CDR1 is SGHKS and CDR2 is YYEKEE (reference sequence). The CDR3 is CASSLEAVNNQPQHF. The CDR3 DNA sequence: TGTGCCAGCAGCTTGGAGGCAGTCAACAATCAGCCCCAGCATTTT.

This clonotype came up many times. V is TRBV6-1 and J is TRBJ1-2, with D perhaps matching TRBD1 (5 bases). V lost 3 bases, J lost 4 bases, and 9 bases lay in between. Germline V gene lookup returns CDR1 MNHNS and CDR2 SASEGT. This CDR3 is built from 13 residues. This CDR3 is CASSDTGGYGYTF. CDR3 coding DNA: TGTGCCAGCAGTGATACGGGGGGCTATGGCTACACCTTC.

This clonotype occurred many times. The rearrangement joins TRBV7-8 to TRBJ2-5; 10 bases map to TRBD2. Germline assignment: CDR1 SGHVS and CDR2 FQNEAQ. This CDR3 comprises 17 residues. The V gene end was trimmed by 6 bases and the J gene end by 1 base; junction bases not matched to a gene: 11. CDR3 in DNA: TGTGCCAGCAGTCAATCCCTAGCGGGAGTCCTCCAAGAGACCCAGTACTTC. Translation gives CASSQSLAGVLQETQYF.

This clonotype came up many times. The V and J genes are TRBV24-1 and TRBJ2-1; TRBD1 is a possible D gene (6 bases). The CDR3 runs to 14 residues. In germline, CDR1 is KGHDR, CDR2 SFDVKD. V was shortened by 4 bases and J by 4 bases, with 10 bases between the two germline ends. CDR3 bases: TGTGCCACCAGTGACCATAGGGGGTACAATGAGCAGTTCTTC. It encodes CATSDHRGYNEQFF.

The V call is TRBV12-3 or TRBV12-4, the J call TRBJ2-2; D gene unclear. CDR3 length: 14 amino acids. V dropped 3 bases and J dropped 5 bases, with 10 bases sitting between them. The CDR3 DNA reads as TGTGCCAGCAGTTTTCGACGTCGGACCGGGGAGCTGTTTTTT. Its protein is CASSFRRRTGELFF.

This clonotype was seen a single time. J is TRBJ1-2 and V is TRBV25-1; D might be TRBD1 (5 bases). Trimming took off 2 bases at V and 3 bases at J, with 16 bases between the two ends. From germline, CDR1 is MGHDK and CDR2 SYGVNS. The CDR3 totals 16 residues. CDR3 amino acids: CASSEREGRGDYGYTF. CDR3 nucleotide sequence: TGTGCCAGCAGTGAACGGGAGGGGCGCGGGGACTATGGCTACACCTTC.

This clonotype was counted many times. The chain joins TRBV7-9 to TRBJ1-5, with D unresolved. V lost 1 base and J lost 8, with 15 bases in between. CDR1 is SEHNR, CDR2 FQNEAQ, per germline (reference sequence). The CDR3 runs to 15 residues. CDR3 sequence (DNA): TGTGCCAGCAGCTTAGGAGGGATTCGAGCGGAGCCCCAGCATTTT. Its protein product is CASSLGGIRAEPQHF.

This clonotype was recorded at least ten times. J is TRBJ1-2 and V is TRBV10-3; 7 nucleotides match TRBD1. The CDR3 runs to 13 residues. The V segment lost 3 bases and the J segment 3 bases; nucleotides outside the gene matches: 1. Germline assignment: CDR1 ENHRY and CDR2 SYGVKD. The CDR3 DNA sequence: TGTGCCATCAGTGAAGGGGGCCACTATGGCTACACCTTC. Protein sequence: CAISEGGHYGYTF.

The chain is built from TRBV2 and TRBJ1-1; D remains ambiguous. The germline gives CDR1 SNHLY, CDR2 FYNNEI. The length of the CDR3 is 16 residues. V was trimmed by 1 base and J by 1 base, leaving 13 bases between them. In nucleotides, the CDR3 is TGTGCCAGCAGTGAAGTTATGAGTTGGCCGAACACTGAAGCTTTCTTT. Its protein product is CASSEVMSWPNTEAFF.

This clonotype came up many times. V usage is TRBV3-1 and J usage is TRBJ2-5, with TRBD2 matching 11 bases. Per the germline V gene, CDR1 is LGHDT and CDR2 is YNNKEL (reference sequence). The CDR3 contains 15 residues. V was clipped by 1 base and J by 4 bases; unmatched bases: 2. The CDR3 sequence is CASSQGLAGRETQYF. Here the CDR3 DNA reads TGTGCCAGCAGCCAAGGACTAGCGGGGAGAGAGACCCAGTACTTC.

This clonotype was observed many times. The chain couples TRBV30 to TRBJ2-2, with 7 bases that match TRBD1. This CDR3 region has 15 residues. Germline-derived CDR1 and CDR2 are GTSNPN and SVGIG (reference sequence). V was pared by 0 bases and J by 7 bases, with 8 bases of the junction left unmatched. The CDR3 DNA follows: TGTGCCTGGAGTGTAGACAGGGTGTATATCGGGGAGCTGTTTTTT. Protein: CAWSVDRVYIGELFF. Drawing the rest from reference TRBV30 and TRBJ2-2, the complete variable domain is SQTIHQWPATLVQPVGSPLSLECTVEGTSNPNLYWYRQAAGRGLQLLFYSVGIGQISSEVPQNLSASRPQDRQFILSSKKLLLSDSGFYLCAWSVDRVYIGELFFGEGSRLTVL.